The 28 T cell receptor beta chains below all came from one sample that was sequenced in a study of PD-1 blockade in classical Hodgkin lymphoma (TCRdb year 2020). The time point label of this sample denotes: cycle 4 day 1 (C4D1), after more than five weeks of nivolumab. Every trial patient had relapsed following autologous stem cell transplantation, and prior brentuximab vedotin exposure was what differed among cohorts A, B and C. The method was the immunoSEQ multiplex PCR assay. TCRdb provides this immuneACCESS table in a form limited to in-frame rearrangements. Some clones are lacking; in checked studies, under half of them reflect an unresolved V gene, and why the rest are absent is not known. For this sample the table gives almost 95,000 clones, of which 75% to 85% were detected only once. In total, the top ten clones hold more than 15% of the sample. The specimen was peripheral blood mononuclear cells (PBMCs), collected before the fourth cycle of nivolumab. The receptors stem from a human donor with classical Hodgkin lymphoma.

The rearrangement uses TRBV19 and TRBJ1-1; D gene ambiguous. Germline V lookup: CDR1 LNHDA, CDR2 SQIVND (reference sequence). V was shortened by 6 bases and J by 3 bases, with 17 bases between the two germline ends. This CDR3 spans 15 amino acids. CDR3 protein: CASSSGSSLDTEAFF. As DNA, the CDR3 is TGTGCCAGTAGCTCGGGGAGCTCACTGGACACTGAAGCTTTCTTT.

V is TRBV5-1 and J is TRBJ2-2; 9 bases line up with TRBD2. Per germline, CDR1 SGHRS and CDR2 YFSETQ. V was clipped by 0 bases and J by 7 bases; unmatched bases: 4. The CDR3 loop spans 15 amino acids. CDR3 residues: CASSLGLAGNGELFF. The DNA of the CDR3 is TGCGCCAGCAGCTTGGGGCTAGCGGGAAACGGGGAGCTGTTTTTT.

This clone was found a few times. The V and J genes are TRBV5-1 and TRBJ2-1, with 8 positions matching TRBD2. This CDR3 is 13 amino acids long. Per the germline V gene, CDR1 is SGHRS and CDR2 is YFSETQ. V trimming: 2 bases; J trimming: 5 bases; junction bases outside the gene matches: 0. CDR3 in DNA: TGCGCCAGCAGCTTTAGCGGGAACAATGAGCAGTTCTTC. Its protein is CASSFSGNNEQFF.

The chain uses TRBV23-1 and TRBJ2-5; 7 nucleotides align to TRBD2. TRBV23-1 counts as an open reading frame of uncertain function. The J segment lost 5 bases and the V segment lost 2 bases, leaving 2 bases of the junction unmatched. The CDR3 covers 13 residues. Here the CDR3 DNA reads TGCGCCAGCAGTCAAAGGGGAGGGGAGACCCAGTACTTC. Translated: CASSQRGGETQYF.

This chain links TRBV9 with TRBJ2-1; a possible D gene is TRBD1 (5 bases). The CDR3 is 15 residues long. The V end was cut by 4 bases, the J end by 0 bases, with 11 bases between. Germline V gene sequence: CDR1 SGDLS, CDR2 YYNGEE. DNA for the CDR3: TGTGCCAGCAGCCCAACAGGTGACTCCTACAATGAGCAGTTCTTC. Translated, it gives CASSPTGDSYNEQFF.

This clone was observed a single time. This chain joins TRBV28 and TRBJ1-2; D might be TRBD1 (6 bases). Trimming removed 2 bases from V and 6 bases from J, with 13 bases in between. This CDR3 has 14 amino acids. CDR1 and CDR2 (germline): MDHEN, SYDVKM. CDR3 DNA sequence: TGTGCCAGCAGTTTACGGCCAGGGGTAGATGGCTACACCTTC. Translated, it gives CASSLRPGVDGYTF.

The rearrangement uses TRBV11-1 and TRBJ2-7, with D maybe TRBD1 (6 bases). Trimming took off 5 bases at V and 0 bases at J, with 14 bases between the two ends. The germline CDR1 and CDR2 sequences are SGHAT and FQDESV (reference sequence). CDR3 length equals 15 residues. CDR3 amino acids: CASSTQGLSSYEQYF. The DNA for the CDR3 is TGTGCCAGCAGCACCCAGGGGCTAAGCTCCTACGAGCAGTACTTC.

The chain recombines TRBV5-1 with TRBJ2-7, with a possible D match to TRBD2 (5 bases). V was pared by 4 bases and J by 3 bases, with 8 bases between. There are 12 residues in the CDR3. The germline CDR1 and CDR2 sequences are SGHRS and YFSETQ. Written as DNA, the CDR3 is TGCGCCAGCAGCGAGGGCCGCTACGAGCAGTACTTC. This codes for CASSEGRYEQYF. Filled out from reference TRBV5-1 and TRBJ2-7, the complete variable domain reads KAGVTQTPRYLIKTRGQQVTLSCSPISGHRSVSWYQQTPGQGLQFLFEYFSETQRNKGNFPGRFSGRQFSNSRSEMNVSTLELGDSALYLCASSEGRYEQYFGPGTRLTVT.

This sequence joins TRBV12-2 and TRBJ2-2; TRBD1, the D gene given by the table, was not confirmed from the DNA. TRBV12-2 is shown as a pseudogene. This CDR3 is 18 amino acids long. Here the CDR3 reads CASRFPQGQGKYTGELFF. The CDR3 DNA follows: TGTGCAAGTCGCTTCCCTCAAGGGCAGGGAAAGTACACCGGGGAGCTGTTTTTT.

This chain uses TRBV27 with TRBJ1-5; no reliable D call. Trimming took off 5 bases at V and 3 bases at J, with 5 bases between the two ends. The CDR3 is 12 amino acids. Germline V gene sequence: CDR1 MNHEY, CDR2 SMNVEV (reference sequence). CDR3 residues: CASSHSNQPQHF. As DNA, the CDR3 is TGTGCCAGCAGTCACTCCAATCAGCCCCAGCATTTT.

The rearrangement joins TRBV27 to TRBJ2-7; no reliable D call. Deletions cut 0 bases from V and 3 bases from J, with 12 bases between. The CDR3 runs to 15 residues. Germline V gene lookup returns CDR1 MNHEY and CDR2 SMNVEV (reference sequence). This chain's CDR3 is CASSLSYGWGYEQYF. CDR3 DNA: TGTGCCAGCAGTTTATCATACGGGTGGGGCTACGAGCAGTACTTC.

Here the CDR3 DNA reads TGTGCCACCAGCAAAGCAGGGGGCGTTGGAAACACCATATATTTT. Protein sequence: CATSKAGGVGNTIYF. This chain uses TRBV15 with TRBJ1-3, with 8 bases fitting TRBD1. Germline CDR1 LNHNV, CDR2 YYDKDF (reference sequence). V gave up 4 bases and J gave up 3 bases; unmatched junction bases: 5. The CDR3 extends over 15 amino acids.

The chain combines TRBV19 with TRBJ1-2, with unresolved D. The CDR3 consists of 14 residues. V lost 4 bases and J lost 4, with 13 bases in between. Per the germline V gene, CDR1 is LNHDA and CDR2 is SQIVND (reference sequence). CDR3 protein: CASSNAPATYGYTF. The CDR3 bases are TGTGCCAGTAGTAACGCTCCCGCAACCTATGGCTACACCTTC.

The chain uses TRBV6-5 and TRBJ2-7, with 7 bases fitting TRBD2. This CDR3 region has 15 residues. The germline CDR1 and CDR2 sequences are MNHEY and SVGAGI. Trimming removed 0 bases from V and 2 bases from J; junction bases left unmatched: 4. Written as DNA, the CDR3 is TGTGCCAGCAGTTACTCAGGACTAGGCCCCTACGAGCAGTACTTC. Residues: CASSYSGLGPYEQYF.

The J gene is TRBJ2-7, the V gene TRBV27; 9 bases match TRBD1. With 6 bases clipped from V and 5 bases from J, the junction kept 8 bases outside the gene matches. Looked up from germline, CDR1 is MNHEY and CDR2 is SMNVEV (reference sequence). CDR3 length equals 14 residues. This CDR3 is CASSERDRVHEQYF. The CDR3 nucleotides are TGTGCCAGCAGCGAACGGGACAGGGTCCACGAGCAGTACTTC.

This chain connects TRBV6-5 to TRBJ2-5; D not resolved. The CDR3 runs 16 residues. Trimming took off 4 bases at V and 1 base at J, with 16 bases between the two ends. Germline V gene data show CDR1 as MNHEY and CDR2 as SVGAGI. In DNA, the CDR3 is TGTGCCAGCAGTTCAGACACCCGCGACCCCCAAGAGACCCAGTACTTC. Protein product: CASSSDTRDPQETQYF.

This chain uses TRBV18 with TRBJ1-5; weak D call: TRBD1 (5 bases). V lost 2 bases to trimming and J lost 2 bases, with 16 bases between them. The CDR3 runs 17 residues. Germline values: CDR1 KGHSH, CDR2 LQKENI. The CDR3 region is CASSPFGQTWGNQPQHF. The CDR3, as DNA: TGTGCCAGCTCACCATTCGGACAAACTTGGGGCAATCAGCCCCAGCATTTT.

The V gene is TRBV19, the J gene TRBJ1-1; no clear D. The V and J ends lost 1 base and 5 bases respectively, with 14 bases between them. The CDR3 length is 15 residues. Germline-derived CDR1 and CDR2 are LNHDA and SQIVND (reference sequence). The CDR3 protein is CASSIASWAGTEAFF. The DNA of the CDR3 is TGTGCCAGTAGTATAGCCTCGTGGGCTGGGACTGAAGCTTTCTTT.

This clone was recorded only once. The CDR3 DNA is TGTGCCACCCGGGCCTCCGGGGCTGAAGCTTTCTTT. Its translation is CATRASGAEAFF. The chain joins TRBV10-3 to TRBJ1-1; D unresolved. V shed 10 bases and J shed 6 bases, with 15 bases lying between them. The CDR3 has 12 residues. Germline CDR1 and CDR2: ENHRY and SYGVKD.

This clone has more than one count but fewer than ten. The chain has TRBV2 and TRBJ1-1; D ambiguous. The CDR3 length is 12 residues. CDR1 SNHLY and CDR2 FYNNEI come from the germline V gene. V lost 7 bases to trimming and J lost 0 bases, with 6 bases between them. The DNA for the CDR3 is TGTGCCAGCACAAGGGTGAACACTGAAGCTTTCTTT. Residues: CASTRVNTEAFF.

The V and J genes are TRBV5-1 and TRBJ2-7, with D perhaps matching TRBD1 (6 bases). Trimming cost V 0 bases and J 0 bases, with 10 bases left between them. Per the germline V gene, CDR1 is SGHRS and CDR2 is YFSETQ. The CDR3 is 15 residues long. Here the CDR3 DNA reads TGCGCCAGCAGCTTGGCCGGGACATACTCCTACGAGCAGTACTTC. Residues: CASSLAGTYSYEQYF.

The chain uses TRBV7-2 and TRBJ1-2; D ambiguous. The germline V and J ends were trimmed by 5 bases and 0 bases, with 7 bases remaining between them. Per germline, CDR1 SGHTA and CDR2 FQGNSA. This CDR3 contains 13 residues. The chain's CDR3 is CASSQDPNYGYTF. The CDR3 coding sequence is TGTGCCAGCAGCCAGGACCCTAACTATGGCTACACCTTC.

The chain joins TRBV5-4 to TRBJ2-3, with D perhaps TRBD2 (5 bases). The CDR3 is 13 residues long. From germline, CDR1 is SGHNT and CDR2 YYREEE (reference sequence). The CDR3 DNA reads as TGTGCTACTTCTCAACTAGTCTCAGATACGCAGTATTTT. Protein: CATSQLVSDTQYF.

This clone turned up a few times. The chain uses TRBV2 and TRBJ1-1, with D hard to call. V shed 7 bases and J shed 1 base, with 13 bases lying between them. Germline-derived CDR1 and CDR2 are SNHLY and FYNNEI. The CDR3 has 14 amino acids. The CDR3 here is CASTPQAGNTEAFF. CDR3 coding DNA: TGTGCCAGCACCCCCCAGGCAGGGAACACTGAAGCTTTCTTT.

CDR3: CASSPRPAETQYF. The CDR3 DNA follows: TGTGCCAGCAGTCCACGGCCTGCAGAGACCCAGTACTTC. The chain has TRBV6-1 and TRBJ2-5; D remains ambiguous. Germline CDR1 is MNHNS and CDR2 is SASEGT. The CDR3 has 13 residues. The V gene lost 5 bases and the J gene lost 4 bases, with 11 bases spanning the gap.

V usage is TRBV12-5 and J usage is TRBJ2-1; TRBD1 aligns across 9 bases. J lost 8 bases, V lost 7 bases, and 9 bases had no gene match. The germline gives CDR1 LGHNT, CDR2 FRNRAP. The CDR3 sequence is 14 residues long. Here the CDR3 reads CASARDRVNDEQFF. CDR3 nucleotides: TGTGCTAGTGCTAGGGACAGGGTGAACGATGAGCAGTTCTTC.

The V call is TRBV6-6, the J call TRBJ1-2, with 8 nucleotides matching TRBD1. CDR1 is MNHNY and CDR2 is SVGAGI in the germline V gene (reference sequence). This CDR3 spans 14 amino acids. V shed 2 bases and J 4 bases; nucleotides not matched to a gene: 3. CDR3 amino acids: CASSYADRAYGYTF. DNA for the CDR3: TGTGCCAGCAGTTACGCGGACAGGGCCTATGGCTACACCTTC.

The chain combines TRBV30 with TRBJ2-5; 11 bases fit TRBD1. Looked up from germline, CDR1 is GTSNPN and CDR2 is SVGIG (reference sequence). The CDR3 consists of 13 residues. With V trimmed by 5 bases and J by 3 bases, 2 bases remained unmatched. This CDR3 is CAWGGQGEETQYF. The CDR3 DNA sequence: TGTGCCTGGGGGGGACAGGGGGAAGAGACCCAGTACTTC.